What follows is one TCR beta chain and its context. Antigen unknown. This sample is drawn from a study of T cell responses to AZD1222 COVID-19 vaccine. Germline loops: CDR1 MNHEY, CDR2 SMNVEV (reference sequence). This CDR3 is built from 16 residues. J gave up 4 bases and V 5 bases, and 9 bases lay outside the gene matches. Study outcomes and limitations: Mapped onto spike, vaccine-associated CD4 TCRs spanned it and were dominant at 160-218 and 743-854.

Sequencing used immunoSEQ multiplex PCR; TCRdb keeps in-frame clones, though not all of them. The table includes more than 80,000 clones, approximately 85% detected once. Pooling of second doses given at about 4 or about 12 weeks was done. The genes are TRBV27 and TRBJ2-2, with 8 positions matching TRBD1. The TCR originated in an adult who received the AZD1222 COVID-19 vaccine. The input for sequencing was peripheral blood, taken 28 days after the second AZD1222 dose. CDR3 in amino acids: CASSAYRGYGTGELFF. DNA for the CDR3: TGTGCCAGCAGTGCGTACAGGGGGTATGGCACCGGGGAGCTGTTTTTT.